These 10 T cell receptor beta chains came from one sample sequenced in a study of cytomegalovirus exposure and HLA in healthy donors. The assay was immunoSEQ multiplex PCR, and TCRdb's table has in-frame clones only and misses some. The sample shows tens of thousands of clones, roughly 96% of them seen only once. The sequenced material came from PBMCs. These receptors were collected from a woman aged 18-29 years in good health and CMV-seronegative.

The genes are TRBV9 and TRBJ2-5; 11 bases line up with TRBD2. CDR3 length: 17 residues. V lost 0 bases to trimming and J lost 2 bases; unmatched junction nucleotides: 6. Per germline, CDR1 SGDLS and CDR2 YYNGEE. CDR3 protein: CASSVDGRLAGQETQYF. CDR3 sequence (DNA): TGTGCCAGCAGCGTAGACGGCCGACTAGCGGGGCAAGAGACCCAGTACTTC.

J is TRBJ1-1 and V is TRBV7-6; 7 bases are a match to TRBD1. V was clipped by 5 bases and J by 11 bases; unmatched bases: 11. The CDR3 spans 13 residues. Germline loops: CDR1 SGHVS, CDR2 FNYEAQ. The CDR3 DNA reads as TGTGCCAGCAGCCCCAGTAGGGGGCATGGGGCTTTCTTT. Protein: CASSPSRGHGAFF.

This sequence joins TRBV5-1 and TRBJ2-3, with D possibly matching TRBD2 (5 bases). CDR1 SGHRS and CDR2 YFSETQ come from the germline V gene. CDR3 length: 16 amino acids. V shed 4 bases and J shed 1 base, with 16 bases lying between them. Here the CDR3 DNA reads TGCGCCAGCAGCCCCAGCGGTCAAGTTCGCACAGATACGCAGTATTTT. Amino acid sequence: CASSPSGQVRTDTQYF.

The rearrangement uses TRBV29-1 and TRBJ2-2; 12 bases agree with TRBD1. V was pared by 7 bases and J by 7 bases, with 10 bases of the junction left unmatched. Germline V lookup: CDR1 SQVTM, CDR2 ANQGSEA. There are 15 residues in the CDR3. This CDR3 reads CSALGDRGLNGELFF. The CDR3, as DNA: TGCAGCGCTCTGGGGGACAGGGGGCTTAACGGGGAGCTGTTTTTT.

The gene calls are TRBV19 and TRBJ2-7, with TRBD2 matching over 12 bases. The germline CDR1 and CDR2 sequences are LNHDA and SQIVND (reference sequence). The ends lost 1 base at V and 4 bases at J; junction bases unmatched: 5. This CDR3 is built from 16 residues. The CDR3 nucleotides read TGTGCCAGTAGTATAGCCCCTAGCGGGGGGGCTTACGAGCAGTACTTC. Amino acids: CASSIAPSGGAYEQYF.

The chain recombines TRBV28 with TRBJ1-2; 8 bases fit TRBD1. This CDR3 comprises 15 residues. V shed 1 base and J 4 bases; nucleotides not matched to a gene: 5. CDR1 and CDR2 from the germline V gene are MDHEN and SYDVKM. The CDR3 region has the DNA TGTGCCAGCAGTTTATCCCCAGGGGGCGTCTATGGCTACACCTTC. The encoded protein is CASSLSPGGVYGYTF.

V gene TRBV4-1 combines with J gene TRBJ1-2, with D perhaps matching TRBD1 (5 bases). This CDR3 contains 14 residues. Germline lookup yields CDR1 MGHRA and CDR2 YSYEKL. V lost 7 bases and J 5 bases, leaving 17 bases between the germline ends. CDR3: CASNFLGGGYGYTF. CDR3 nucleotides: TGCGCCAGCAACTTCCTTGGGGGGGGTTATGGCTACACCTTC.

The CDR3: CASSFVGGVGDRGRNQPQHF. CDR3 nucleotide sequence: TGTGCCAGCAGCTTTGTGGGCGGGGTGGGGGACAGGGGTCGCAATCAGCCCCAGCATTTT. The rearrangement uses TRBV5-5 and TRBJ1-5; TRBD1 agrees at 10 bases. This CDR3 spans 20 amino acids. Trimming took 2 bases from V and 2 from J; bases not matched to a gene: 16. Germline-derived CDR1 and CDR2 are SGHKS and YYEKEE (reference sequence).

The chain joins TRBV5-1 to TRBJ2-3; possible D gene TRBD2, 7 bases. Germline V gives CDR1 SGHRS, CDR2 YFSETQ. The CDR3 consists of 16 residues. V dropped 0 bases and J dropped 0 bases, with 11 bases sitting between them. The CDR3 DNA reads TGCGCCAGCAGCTTGGCTGCGGGGGCCAGCACAGATACGCAGTATTTT. It translates to CASSLAAGASTDTQYF.

The chain employs TRBV28 and TRBJ1-5; 9 nucleotides agree with TRBD1. The length of the CDR3 is 15 residues. J was trimmed by 2 bases and V by 4 bases; bases with no gene match: 3. CDR1 and CDR2 from the germline V gene are MDHEN and SYDVKM. CDR3 residues: CASSWTGAGNQPQHF. The CDR3 nucleotides read TGTGCCAGCAGTTGGACAGGGGCGGGCAATCAGCCCCAGCATTTT.